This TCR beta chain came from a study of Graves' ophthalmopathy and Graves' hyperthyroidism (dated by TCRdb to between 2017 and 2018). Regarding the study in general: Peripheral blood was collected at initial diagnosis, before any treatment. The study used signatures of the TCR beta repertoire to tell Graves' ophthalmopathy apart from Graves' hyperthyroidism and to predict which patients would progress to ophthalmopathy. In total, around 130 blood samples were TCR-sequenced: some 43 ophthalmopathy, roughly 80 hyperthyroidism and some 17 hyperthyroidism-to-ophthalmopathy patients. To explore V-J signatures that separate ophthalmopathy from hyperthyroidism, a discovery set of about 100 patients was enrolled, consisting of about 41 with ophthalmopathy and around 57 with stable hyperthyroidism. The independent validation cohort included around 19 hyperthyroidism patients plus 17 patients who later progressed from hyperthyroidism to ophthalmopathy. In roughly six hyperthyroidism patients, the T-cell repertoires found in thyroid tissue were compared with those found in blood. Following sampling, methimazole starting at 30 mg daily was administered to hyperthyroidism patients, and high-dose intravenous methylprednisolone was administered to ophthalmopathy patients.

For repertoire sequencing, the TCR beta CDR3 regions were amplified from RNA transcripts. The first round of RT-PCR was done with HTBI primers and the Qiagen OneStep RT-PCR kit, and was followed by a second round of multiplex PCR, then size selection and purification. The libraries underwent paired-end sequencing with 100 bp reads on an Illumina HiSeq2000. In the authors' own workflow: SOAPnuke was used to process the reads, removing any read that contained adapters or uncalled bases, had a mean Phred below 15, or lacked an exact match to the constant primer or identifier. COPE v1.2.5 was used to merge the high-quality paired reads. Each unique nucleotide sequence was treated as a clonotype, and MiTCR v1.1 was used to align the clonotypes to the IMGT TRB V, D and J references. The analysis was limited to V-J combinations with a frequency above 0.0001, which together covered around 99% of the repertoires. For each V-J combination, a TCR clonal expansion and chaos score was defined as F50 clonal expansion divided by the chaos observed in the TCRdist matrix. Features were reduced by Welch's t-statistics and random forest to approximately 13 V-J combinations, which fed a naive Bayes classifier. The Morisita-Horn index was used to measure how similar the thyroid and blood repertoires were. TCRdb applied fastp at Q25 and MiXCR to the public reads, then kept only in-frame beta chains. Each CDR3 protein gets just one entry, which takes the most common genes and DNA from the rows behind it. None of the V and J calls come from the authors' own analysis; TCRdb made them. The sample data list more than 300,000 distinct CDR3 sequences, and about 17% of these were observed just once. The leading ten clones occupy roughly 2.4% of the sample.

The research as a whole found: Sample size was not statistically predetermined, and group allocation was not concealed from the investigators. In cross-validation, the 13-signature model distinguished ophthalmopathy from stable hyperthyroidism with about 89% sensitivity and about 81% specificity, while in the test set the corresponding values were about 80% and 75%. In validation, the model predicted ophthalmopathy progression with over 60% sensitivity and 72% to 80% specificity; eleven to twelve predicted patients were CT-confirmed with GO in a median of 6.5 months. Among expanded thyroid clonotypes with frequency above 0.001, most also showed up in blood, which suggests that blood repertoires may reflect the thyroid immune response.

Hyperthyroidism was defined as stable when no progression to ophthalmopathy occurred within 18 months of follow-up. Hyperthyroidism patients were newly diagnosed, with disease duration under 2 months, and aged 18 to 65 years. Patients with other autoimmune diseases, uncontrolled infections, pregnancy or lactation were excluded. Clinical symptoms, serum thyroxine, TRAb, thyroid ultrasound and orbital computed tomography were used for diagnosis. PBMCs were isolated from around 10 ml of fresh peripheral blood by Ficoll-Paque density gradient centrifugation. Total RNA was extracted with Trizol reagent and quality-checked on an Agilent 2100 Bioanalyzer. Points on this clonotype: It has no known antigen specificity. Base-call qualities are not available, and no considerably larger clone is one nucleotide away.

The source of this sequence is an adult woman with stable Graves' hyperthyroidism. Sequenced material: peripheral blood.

The CDR3 protein: CTAPTSGGNEQYF. The DNA sequence reads TGCACTGCCCCAACTAGCGGGGGGAACGAGCAGTACTTC. The chain links TRBV20-1 with TRBJ2-7, with 12 bases aligning to TRBD2. CDR1 and CDR2, per the germline V gene (reference sequence), are DFQATT and SNEGSKA. Counted from cysteine to phenylalanine, this CDR3 has 13 amino acids. Only CDR3 DNA remains: 39 bases, in frame from the first base.